This T cell receptor beta chain stems from a study of cytomegalovirus exposure and HLA in healthy donors. Germline-derived CDR1 and CDR2 are KGHSH and LQKENI. The CDR3 extends over 15 amino acids. The germline V and J ends were trimmed by 2 bases and 1 base, with 8 bases remaining between them. Sequenced by immunoSEQ multiplex PCR; TCRdb stores in-frame clones only, minus some. The sample records some 120,000 clones, approximately 91% being singletons. About this clone: Its cognate antigen is unknown.

Study-level points and caveats: With high specificity and sensitivity, the classifier reportedly diagnosed cytomegalovirus status. Most TCR sequences were seen very rarely across donors, but some public TCRs occurred in many. A list of 150 or so TCR beta chains associated with cytomegalovirus was given.

Separate from the approximately 670-subject first cohort, the roughly 120-subject validation cohort was the one that the donors belonged to. This TCR derives from a woman aged 18-30 years in good health and CMV-seronegative. Input material: PBMCs. This chain links TRBV18 with TRBJ2-2; possibly TRBD2 for D (5 bases). CDR3 DNA: TGTGCCAGCTCACCAAACCGGGAGAACACCGGGGAGCTGTTTTTT. It is translated as CASSPNRENTGELFF.